Below are 25 T cell receptor beta chains sequenced from a single sample in a study of cytomegalovirus exposure and HLA in healthy donors (dated by TCRdb to the late 2010s). The library was built by means of the immunoSEQ multiplex PCR assay. TCRdb stores this immuneACCESS table with in-frame sequences only. Part of the clones is absent; in the studies checked, under half of the shortfall reflects unresolved V genes, and no reason is known for the rest. Counted in this sample were 250,000 to 350,000 clones; 88% of them appeared once. Roughly 0.88% of the sample belongs to the ten largest clones. The sequenced sample consisted of PBMCs. All receptors derive from a man aged 25 to 45 in good health and CMV-seronegative.

V gene TRBV14 combines with J gene TRBJ2-7; D is uncertain. Trimming stripped 3 bases from V and 2 bases from J, with 2 bases between. This CDR3 has 11 residues. CDR1 is SGHDN, CDR2 FVKESK, per germline. The chain's CDR3 is CASSHAYEQYF. Written as DNA, the CDR3 is TGTGCCAGCAGCCACGCCTACGAGCAGTACTTC.

The chain is built from TRBV4-1 and TRBJ2-1; D not resolved. V lost 3 bases to trimming and J lost 7 bases, with 7 bases between them. The CDR3 length is 12 residues. Germline V CDR1 and CDR2: MGHRA, YSYEKL. The CDR3 reads CASSHARNEQFF. The CDR3 region has the DNA TGCGCCAGCAGCCATGCCAGGAATGAGCAGTTCTTC.

The CDR3 DNA sequence: TGTGCCAGCAGCCGACCGACTAGCGGGGGCCTCTCCTACGAGCAGTACTTC. This encodes CASSRPTSGGLSYEQYF. The rearrangement joins TRBV4-2 to TRBJ2-7, with 12 nucleotides matching TRBD2. With 4 bases clipped from V and 0 bases from J, the junction kept 7 bases outside the gene matches. Germline V gene lookup returns CDR1 LGHNA and CDR2 YNFKEQ. This CDR3 has 17 amino acids.

The genes are TRBV4-3 and TRBJ1-1; the match to TRBD1 covers 8 bases. V lost 0 bases to trimming and J lost 2 bases; unmatched junction nucleotides: 8. The CDR3 extends over 17 amino acids. CDR1 and CDR2 from the germline V gene are LGHNA and YSLEER. In DNA form, the CDR3 reads TGCGCCAGCAGCCAAGATAGACAGGGGATATTCAACACTGAAGCTTTCTTT. The encoded protein is CASSQDRQGIFNTEAFF.

The table lists this clone with a few counts. In DNA form, the CDR3 reads TGTGCCAGCAAACAGGGGATAGATTCACCCCTCCACTTT. Translated: CASKQGIDSPLHF. The chain joins TRBV6-5 to TRBJ1-6; 7 nucleotides match TRBD1. V was pared by 7 bases and J by 8 bases, with 5 bases of the junction left unmatched. CDR3 size: 13 residues. Germline loops: CDR1 MNHEY, CDR2 SVGAGI.

This clone has a single count. CDR3: CASSLTGRDGYTF. The DNA of the CDR3 is TGTGCCAGCAGCTTAACAGGGCGGGATGGCTACACCTTC. V gene TRBV11-2 combines with J gene TRBJ1-2; tentatively, D is TRBD1 (6 bases). Germline CDR1 SGHAT, CDR2 FQNNGV. V dropped 2 bases and J dropped 6 bases, with 10 bases sitting between them. The CDR3 length is 13 residues.

The chain recombines TRBV7-2 with TRBJ2-7; 8 bases are shared with TRBD2. The V gene end was trimmed by 5 bases and the J gene end by 2 bases; junction bases not matched to a gene: 5. This CDR3 spans 14 amino acids. Germline V lookup: CDR1 SGHTA, CDR2 FQGNSA. The CDR3 loop reads CASSRGGAAYEQYF. The DNA of the CDR3 is TGTGCCAGCAGCCGGGGGGGGGCTGCCTACGAGCAGTACTTC.

This clone was picked up one time. The chain has TRBV10-2 and TRBJ2-2, with 7 bases lining up with TRBD1. CDR3 length: 14 residues. The V gene end was trimmed by 5 bases and the J gene end by 5 bases; junction bases not matched to a gene: 5. Germline V CDR1 and CDR2: WSHSY, SAAADI. CDR3: CASSTGTETGELFF. CDR3 DNA: TGCGCCAGCAGTACCGGGACAGAGACCGGGGAGCTGTTTTTT.

V and J are TRBV5-4 and TRBJ1-1, with 8 bases identical to TRBD1. The CDR3 has 14 amino acids. With V trimmed by 5 bases and J by 1 base, 4 bases remained unmatched. Germline V CDR1 and CDR2: SGHNT, YYREEE (reference sequence). The CDR3 coding sequence is TGTGCCAGCAGGCCGGGACAGGAGAACACTGAAGCTTTCTTT. It specifies CASRPGQENTEAFF.

The chain links TRBV5-1 to TRBJ2-1; TRBD1 is a possible D gene (6 bases). The germline CDR1 and CDR2 sequences are SGHRS and YFSETQ. The CDR3 contains 16 residues. Trimming cost V 4 bases and J 0 bases, with 14 bases left between them. The CDR3 nucleotides are TGCGCCAGCAGCACGGGACACCTAGGCTCCTACAATGAGCAGTTCTTC. It specifies CASSTGHLGSYNEQFF.

The V and J genes are TRBV7-9 and TRBJ1-2; D is ambiguous. The ends were cut back, 5 bases at V and 13 bases at J, with 26 bases in the middle. The CDR3 has 15 amino acids. CDR1 and CDR2 (germline): SEHNR, FQNEAQ (reference sequence). DNA for the CDR3: TGTGCCAGCAGCCCAACCAGTGGAGGGTTCTTTTTCTTCACCTTC. This gives the protein CASSPTSGGFFFFTF. The entire variable domain, with the rest obtained from reference TRBV7-9 and TRBJ1-2, is as follows: DTGVSQNPRHKITKRGQNVTFRCDPISEHNRLYWYRQTLGQGPEFLTYFQNEAQLEKSRLLSDRFSAERPKGSFSTLEIQRTEQGDSAMYLCASSPTSGGFFFFTFGSGTRLTVV.

This chain uses TRBV19 with TRBJ2-2; TRBD2 matches 16 bases. The V gene end was trimmed by 10 bases and the J gene end by 4 bases; junction bases not matched to a gene: 9. Per the germline V gene, CDR1 is LNHDA and CDR2 is SQIVND (reference sequence). The CDR3 length is 17 residues. The CDR3 DNA sequence: TGTGCCACCACGGGACTAGCGGGGGGGCAACGCACCGGGGAGCTGTTTTTT. Encoded protein: CATTGLAGGQRTGELFF.

A single count supports this clone. The rearrangement links TRBV7-8 to TRBJ2-7; D gene ambiguous. This CDR3 contains 12 residues. V was trimmed by 0 bases and J by 7 bases, leaving 7 bases between them. Germline V CDR1 and CDR2: SGHVS, FQNEAQ. In DNA form, the CDR3 reads TGTGCCAGCAGCTTAGCGGCGAGGGAGCAGTACTTC. Translated: CASSLAAREQYF.

The gene calls are TRBV7-2 and TRBJ1-1; D not resolved. The germline gives CDR1 SGHTA, CDR2 FQGNSA. The CDR3 consists of 12 residues. V was trimmed by 6 bases and J by 5 bases, leaving 10 bases between them. This CDR3 is CASSRRKTEAFF. For the CDR3, the DNA is TGTGCCAGCAGTCGCAGAAAGACTGAAGCTTTCTTT.

CDR3 protein: CASSFGLAGGPWDTQYF. The CDR3 DNA sequence: TGTGCCAGCAGTTTCGGTTTAGCGGGGGGGCCTTGGGATACGCAGTATTTT. The rearrangement joins TRBV27 to TRBJ2-3, with 11 bases fitting TRBD2. The CDR3 sequence is 17 residues long. From germline, CDR1 is MNHEY and CDR2 SMNVEV (reference sequence). J lost 6 bases, V lost 3 bases, and 11 bases had no gene match.

The chain uses TRBV9 and TRBJ2-1, with 9 bases fitting TRBD1. Trimming at V came to 0 bases and at J to 6 bases, leaving 4 bases not matched to a gene. The CDR3 runs 15 residues. Germline CDR1 and CDR2: SGDLS and YYNGEE. The CDR3 loop is CASSVEGTGFNEQFF. The DNA for the CDR3 is TGTGCCAGCAGCGTAGAAGGGACAGGGTTCAATGAGCAGTTCTTC. Looking up the rest from reference TRBV9 and TRBJ2-1 gives the full variable domain: DSGVTQTPKHLITATGQRVTLRCSPRSGDLSVYWYQQSLDQGLQFLIQYYNGEERAKGNILERFSAQQFPDLHSELNLSSLELGDSALYFCASSVEGTGFNEQFFGPGTRLTVL.

V is TRBV7-9 and J is TRBJ1-1; D might be TRBD1 (5 bases). CDR1 and CDR2 from the germline V gene are SEHNR and FQNEAQ (reference sequence). V was pared by 4 bases and J by 4 bases, with 16 bases between. The CDR3 has 15 amino acids. The CDR3 sequence: CASSSNSIRGTEAFF. The CDR3 region has the DNA TGTGCCAGCAGCTCTAACTCAATAAGGGGCACTGAAGCTTTCTTT.

The chain recombines TRBV10-2 with TRBJ2-2; D is ambiguous. This CDR3 contains 12 residues. V was trimmed by 6 bases and J by 4 bases, leaving 6 bases between them. Germline lookup yields CDR1 WSHSY and CDR2 SAAADI. The CDR3 sequence is CASRTSTGELFF. CDR3 DNA: TGCGCCAGCAGAACATCCACCGGGGAGCTGTTTTTT.

The genes are TRBV9 and TRBJ1-3, with D uncertain. The CDR3 length is 13 residues. The germline CDR1 and CDR2 sequences are SGDLS and YYNGEE. V was trimmed by 1 base and J by 7 bases, leaving 9 bases between them. CDR3 region: CASSVNPGNTIYF. CDR3 nucleotides: TGTGCCAGCAGCGTAAACCCCGGGAACACCATATATTTT.

This clone was found once. CDR3 nucleotides: TGTGCCAGCAGCCAAGGGAAACAGGGCAGGAACTATGGCTACACCTTC. Protein: CASSQGKQGRNYGYTF. V and J are TRBV14 and TRBJ1-2; D might be TRBD1 (6 bases). Deletions cut 1 base from V and 2 bases from J, with 14 bases between. This CDR3 has 16 amino acids. Germline V gene lookup returns CDR1 SGHDN and CDR2 FVKESK.

The chain recombines TRBV5-4 with TRBJ1-6, with TRBD1 as a possible D gene (5 bases). The CDR3 length is 18 residues. Germline V gene lookup returns CDR1 SGHNT and CDR2 YYREEE (reference sequence). V lost 0 bases, J lost 0 bases, and 13 bases lay in between. CDR3 region: CASSLGGPSSSYNSPLHF. The CDR3 DNA is TGTGCCAGCAGCTTGGGGGGCCCGTCAAGCTCCTATAATTCACCCCTCCACTTT.

V and J are TRBV4-1 and TRBJ1-6, with 10 bases lining up with TRBD1. CDR1 and CDR2 (germline): MGHRA, YSYEKL. This CDR3 is built from 17 residues. The J segment lost 5 bases and the V segment lost 4 bases, leaving 8 bases of the junction unmatched. The CDR3 reads CASSPRTGGLDNSPLHF. In nucleotides, the CDR3 is TGCGCCAGCAGCCCCAGGACAGGGGGTTTGGATAATTCACCCCTCCACTTT.

This chain links TRBV5-1 with TRBJ1-2; TRBD1 matches at 11 bases. J gave up 7 bases and V 2 bases, and 7 bases lay outside the gene matches. The CDR3 contains 15 residues. CDR1 SGHRS and CDR2 YFSETQ come from the germline V gene. For the CDR3, the DNA is TGCGCCAGCAGCTTTGCCGGACAGGGGGCCGGTGGCTACACCTTC. Encoded protein: CASSFAGQGAGGYTF.

This clone was observed once. This sequence joins TRBV11-2 and TRBJ2-5, with D possibly matching TRBD2 (6 bases). CDR1 and CDR2 from the germline V gene are SGHAT and FQNNGV. V was shortened by 4 bases and J by 5 bases, with 11 bases between the two germline ends. CDR3 size: 13 residues. The CDR3: CASSSGLVETQYF. CDR3 DNA sequence: TGTGCCAGCAGCTCGGGACTTGTGGAGACCCAGTACTTC.

The chain uses TRBV2 and TRBJ1-6; no clear D. The CDR3 spans 13 residues. The V gene's germline CDR1 is SNHLY and CDR2 FYNNEI. Trimming stripped 8 bases from V and 1 base from J, with 6 bases between. CDR3 bases: TGTGCCAGCTGCGGATCCTATAATTCACCCCTCCACTTT. It translates to CASCGSYNSPLHF.